A single sample gave rise to the 30 T cell receptor beta chains below, sequenced in a study of blood T cell repertoires in COVID-19. Profiling relied on immunoSEQ multiplex PCR, and the TCRdb table lists in-frame clones only, not all of them. The data contain about 280,000 clones, roughly 91% of them seen just once; the ten biggest clones take up 11%. Sequenced input: peripheral blood. These TCRs come from a woman aged 25-40 years with COVID-19, enrolled during active disease.

In DNA, the CDR3 is TGTGCCAGCAGTTTATTCGGGACAGGGGAGAGGGCTTTCTTT. It is translated as CASSLFGTGERAFF. The rearrangement uses TRBV28 and TRBJ1-1, with 10 bases aligning to TRBD1. The V gene's germline CDR1 is MDHEN and CDR2 SYDVKM. This CDR3 is built from 14 residues. V lost 1 base, J lost 11 bases, and 7 bases stayed unmatched.

The CDR3 spells CASYRVSYGYTF. CDR3 bases: TGTGCCAGCTACAGGGTTTCCTATGGCTACACCTTC. The J gene is TRBJ1-2, the V gene TRBV2; tentatively, D is TRBD1 (6 bases). CDR1 is SNHLY, CDR2 FYNNEI, per germline. The CDR3 is made up of 12 amino acids. With 8 bases removed from V and 4 bases from J, the gap between germline ends came to 11 bases.

About this clone itself: Other DNA sequences in this specimen translate into the identical CDR3. The chain employs TRBV29-1 and TRBJ2-2, with no clear D. Trimming pared 1 base from V and 4 bases from J, leaving 7 bases between. CDR3 length: 13 amino acids. Per germline, CDR1 SQVTM and CDR2 ANQGSEA. Here the CDR3 reads CSVEGGRTGELFF. The CDR3 region has the DNA TGCAGCGTTGAAGGAGGTCGCACCGGGGAGCTGTTTTTT.

The rearrangement uses TRBV19 and TRBJ1-6; possibly TRBD1 for D (5 bases). The germline V and J ends were trimmed by 9 bases and 0 bases, with 9 bases remaining between them. The length of the CDR3 is 14 residues. Germline CDR1 is LNHDA and CDR2 is SQIVND (reference sequence). The CDR3 DNA is TGTGCCAGCTTCGACAGCTCCTATAATTCACCCCTCCACTTT. The encoded protein is CASFDSSYNSPLHF.

The chain joins TRBV5-4 to TRBJ1-1; 8 nucleotides match TRBD1. Trimming removed 2 bases from V and 7 bases from J; junction bases left unmatched: 10. The CDR3 runs to 15 residues. CDR1 and CDR2 (germline): SGHNT, YYREEE (reference sequence). In DNA, the CDR3 is TGTGCCAGCAGCTTTTCAGGCAGGGGGCGAGGTGAAGCTTTCTTT. It is translated as CASSFSGRGRGEAFF.

This clone appeared once. The J gene is TRBJ1-6, the V gene TRBV3-1 (or the pseudogene TRBV3-2); D call uncertain. Germline-derived CDR1 and CDR2 are LGHDT and YNNKEL (reference sequence). The V gene lost 4 bases and the J gene lost 7 bases, with 8 bases spanning the gap. The CDR3 runs to 13 residues. The CDR3 protein is CASSPFANSPLHF. Written as DNA, the CDR3 is TGTGCCAGCAGCCCATTTGCGAATTCACCCCTCCACTTT.

Comment on this clone: Other DNA sequences from this sample encode an identical CDR3 as well. The chain carries TRBV6-5 and TRBJ2-7; D gene ambiguous. Trimming stripped 0 bases from V and 6 bases from J, with 9 bases between. Germline values: CDR1 MNHEY, CDR2 SVGAGI. The CDR3 runs 13 residues. The CDR3 DNA reads as TGTGCCAGCAGTTACTCGAGTGGCGGCGAGCAGTACTTC. This translates into CASSYSSGGEQYF.

The chain has TRBV25-1 and TRBJ1-1, with D possibly TRBD1 on 6 matching bases. The germline gives CDR1 MGHDK, CDR2 SYGVNS. Trimming removed 4 bases from V and 1 base from J, with 10 bases in between. There are 14 residues in the CDR3. The CDR3 DNA reads as TGTGCCAGCAGTGCCCGAGGGGGGAACACTGAAGCTTTCTTT. It specifies CASSARGGNTEAFF.

The rearrangement uses TRBV10-3 and TRBJ2-3, with 11 nucleotides matching TRBD2. V gave up 5 bases and J gave up 2 bases; unmatched junction bases: 6. This CDR3 region has 16 residues. CDR1 and CDR2 from the germline V gene are ENHRY and SYGVKD. As DNA, the CDR3 is TGTGCCATCAGTATTGCTAGCGGGGGGCCCACAGATACGCAGTATTTT. Translation: CAISIASGGPTDTQYF.

The chain combines TRBV7-9 with TRBJ1-3; no clear D gene. V was clipped by 1 base and J by 8 bases, with 12 bases between them. Germline CDR1 SEHNR, CDR2 FQNEAQ (reference sequence). The CDR3 sequence is 14 residues long. CDR3 sequence reads: CASSLDSPRDTIYF. CDR3 coding DNA: TGTGCCAGCAGCTTAGACAGTCCACGAGACACCATATATTTT.

The chain combines TRBV19 with TRBJ2-7, with TRBD1 identical over 8 bases. Per germline, CDR1 LNHDA and CDR2 SQIVND (reference sequence). The CDR3 runs 15 residues. V gave up 5 bases and J gave up 3 bases; unmatched junction bases: 9. CDR3 bases: TGTGCCAGTAGTGCGTCCGACAGGGGTAACTACGAGCAGTACTTC. Its protein is CASSASDRGNYEQYF.

The chain carries TRBV3-1 (or the pseudogene TRBV3-2) and TRBJ2-2; tentative D call: TRBD2 (5 bases). The CDR3 extends over 14 amino acids. Trimming shortened V by 1 base and J by 4 bases, and 7 bases separated the two germline ends. Germline V gene sequence: CDR1 LGHDT, CDR2 YNNKEL (reference sequence). CDR3 in amino acids: CASSQARVTGELFF. The CDR3 DNA reads TGTGCCAGCAGCCAAGCGCGGGTCACCGGGGAGCTGTTTTTT.

The chain employs TRBV5-1 and TRBJ1-1, with D maybe TRBD1 (6 bases). Trimming pared 1 base from V and 1 base from J, leaving 8 bases between. The CDR3 totals 14 residues. Germline V gene sequence: CDR1 SGHRS, CDR2 YFSETQ. The CDR3 sequence: CASSLLQGNTEAFF. The CDR3 DNA follows: TGCGCCAGCAGCTTGTTACAGGGGAACACTGAAGCTTTCTTT.

This clone was seen a few times. CDR3 protein: CASSSDREGYGYTF. CDR3 DNA: TGTGCCAGCAGCTCGGACAGGGAAGGCTATGGCTACACCTTC. The chain carries TRBV11-3 and TRBJ1-2; 8 nucleotides align to TRBD1. V was clipped by 4 bases and J by 4 bases; unmatched bases: 5. CDR3 length equals 14 residues. The V gene's germline CDR1 is SGHNT and CDR2 YENEEA.

This sequence joins TRBV14 and TRBJ2-7, with 9 bases identical to TRBD2. This CDR3 is 15 amino acids long. Germline V gene sequence: CDR1 SGHDN, CDR2 FVKESK. After removal of 1 base from V and 6 bases from J, the junction contained 7 bases not matched to a gene. The CDR3 is CASSQGVLAGSEQYF. CDR3 nucleotide sequence: TGTGCCAGCAGCCAAGGTGTGCTAGCGGGGTCCGAGCAGTACTTC.

The V gene is TRBV10-3, the J gene TRBJ2-1; 9 bases match TRBD1. CDR3 size: 15 residues. Germline CDR1 reads ENHRY; CDR2 reads SYGVKD. V shed 2 bases and J 9 bases; nucleotides not matched to a gene: 8. The CDR3 DNA reads TGTGCCATCAGTGAGGGGGACAGGGAAGCCGGTGAGCAGTTCTTC. Translation gives CAISEGDREAGEQFF.

The chain carries TRBV25-1 and TRBJ1-2; weak D call: TRBD1 (6 bases). The CDR3 is made up of 15 amino acids. V lost 8 bases, J lost 8 bases, and 24 bases lay in between. The germline gives CDR1 MGHDK, CDR2 SYGVNS. Here the CDR3 reads CASRMNRVGSGGYTF. The CDR3 region has the DNA TGTGCCAGCCGTATGAACAGGGTTGGGTCCGGCGGCTACACCTTC.

The chain joins TRBV28 to TRBJ1-2; 9 nucleotides line up with TRBD1. With 6 bases clipped from V and 4 bases from J, the junction kept 6 bases outside the gene matches. CDR1 is MDHEN, CDR2 SYDVKM, per germline. The CDR3 is 14 amino acids. The DNA for the CDR3 is TGTGCCAGCAGGCCTTCACAGGGGGCCTATGGCTACACCTTC. It specifies CASRPSQGAYGYTF.

This clone was seen more than once but under ten times. J is TRBJ1-1 and V is TRBV27, with TRBD1 matching 7 bases. With 5 bases clipped from V and 1 base from J, the junction kept 4 bases outside the gene matches. This CDR3 is built from 14 residues. Germline lookup yields CDR1 MNHEY and CDR2 SMNVEV (reference sequence). The CDR3 is CASSPGQQNTEAFF. The CDR3 DNA sequence: TGTGCCAGCAGTCCGGGACAGCAGAACACTGAAGCTTTCTTT.

V usage is TRBV6-5 and J usage is TRBJ1-3; the match to TRBD1 covers 8 bases. The ends lost 7 bases at V and 4 bases at J; junction bases unmatched: 3. This CDR3 has 13 amino acids. CDR1 is MNHEY and CDR2 is SVGAGI in the germline V gene. Written as DNA, the CDR3 is TGTGCCAGCATTCGGGACAGGGGAAACACCATATATTTT. Its protein product is CASIRDRGNTIYF.

This chain links TRBV2 with TRBJ2-3; D unresolved. This CDR3 has 13 amino acids. Germline V gene sequence: CDR1 SNHLY, CDR2 FYNNEI. Trimming pared 8 bases from V and 10 bases from J, leaving 19 bases between. The chain's CDR3 is CASGPGWVGSQYF. The DNA of the CDR3 is TGTGCCAGCGGCCCGGGTTGGGTAGGATCGCAGTATTTT.

The rearrangement uses TRBV5-1 and TRBJ2-3; TRBD2 aligns across 8 bases. J gave up 4 bases and V 6 bases, and 10 bases lay outside the gene matches. From germline, CDR1 is SGHRS and CDR2 YFSETQ. This CDR3 contains 15 residues. The CDR3 reads CASKKLSGGPDTQYF. The CDR3 region has the DNA TGCGCCAGCAAAAAGCTATCGGGGGGGCCAGATACGCAGTATTTT.

This chain joins TRBV19 and TRBJ1-2; D not resolved. The CDR3 sequence is 13 residues long. V lost 0 bases and J 8 bases, leaving 10 bases between the germline ends. The germline CDR1 and CDR2 sequences are LNHDA and SQIVND (reference sequence). DNA for the CDR3: TGTGCCAGTAGTATAGACGGGGTTAAGGGCTACACCTTC. Encoded protein: CASSIDGVKGYTF.

This sequence joins TRBV4-1 and TRBJ2-1, with D hard to call. The CDR3 contains 16 residues. Per the germline V gene, CDR1 is MGHRA and CDR2 is YSYEKL. V was cut by 2 bases and J by 0 bases, with 11 bases left in between. In DNA, the CDR3 is TGCGCCAGCAGCCAACTTGACTTAGTCTCCTACAATGAGCAGTTCTTC. It translates to CASSQLDLVSYNEQFF.

The chain has TRBV4-1 and TRBJ1-3, with 9 bases aligning to TRBD1. The length of the CDR3 is 16 residues. V gave up 2 bases and J gave up 1 base; unmatched junction bases: 3. Germline assignment: CDR1 MGHRA and CDR2 YSYEKL. CDR3 coding DNA: TGCGCCAGCAGCCAAAGACAGGGGGTGTCTGGAAACACCATATATTTT. Protein: CASSQRQGVSGNTIYF.

This chain uses TRBV7-9 with TRBJ2-7; 11 nucleotides match TRBD1. V trimming: 11 bases; J trimming: 3 bases; junction bases outside the gene matches: 3. The germline V gene encodes CDR1 SEHNR and CDR2 FQNEAQ (reference sequence). CDR3 length: 12 residues. Here the CDR3 reads CAWGQGGYEQYF. In DNA, the CDR3 is TGTGCCTGGGGACAGGGGGGCTACGAGCAGTACTTC.

The chain carries TRBV11-2 and TRBJ1-6, with 9 bases lining up with TRBD1. The CDR3 has 15 amino acids. In germline, CDR1 is SGHAT, CDR2 FQNNGV. With 5 bases clipped from V and 7 bases from J, the junction kept 6 bases outside the gene matches. CDR3 amino acids: CASSRRQGGNSPLHF. Here the CDR3 DNA reads TGTGCCAGCAGCCGAAGACAGGGGGGGAATTCACCCCTCCACTTT.

The chain joins TRBV11-2 to TRBJ2-1; D is possibly TRBD2 (6 bases). From germline, CDR1 is SGHAT and CDR2 FQNNGV. The ends were cut back, 3 bases at V and 7 bases at J, with 13 bases in the middle. The CDR3 runs to 14 residues. As DNA, the CDR3 is TGTGCCAGCAGCTTTGTTGCTGGGGGGAATGAGCAGTTCTTC. Amino acid sequence: CASSFVAGGNEQFF. Variable domain in full (rest from reference TRBV11-2 and TRBJ2-1): EAGVAQSPRYKIIEKRQSVAFWCNPISGHATLYWYQQILGQGPKLLIQFQNNGVVDDSQLPKDRFSAERLKGVDSTLKIQPAKLEDSAVYLCASSFVAGGNEQFFGPGTRLTVL.

The chain carries TRBV6-5 and TRBJ1-1; D possibly corresponds to TRBD1 (5 bases). Trimming took off 5 bases at V and 1 base at J, with 11 bases between the two ends. Germline V gene sequence: CDR1 MNHEY, CDR2 SVGAGI. CDR3 length equals 14 residues. The CDR3 region is CASSPLGQNTEAFF. In nucleotides, the CDR3 is TGTGCCAGCAGTCCATTGGGGCAGAACACTGAAGCTTTCTTT.

CDR3 protein: CASSSPSAGGSSGYTF. CDR3 nucleotide sequence: TGCGCCAGCAGCTCGCCGTCGGCAGGGGGTAGTAGTGGCTACACCTTC. The rearrangement joins TRBV5-1 to TRBJ1-2; 7 bases are a match to TRBD1. Losses at the gene ends were 3 bases for V and 7 bases for J; bases not matched to a gene: 15. CDR1 is SGHRS, CDR2 YFSETQ, per germline. This CDR3 region has 16 residues. Full variable domain (rest looked up from reference TRBV5-1 and TRBJ1-2): KAGVTQTPRYLIKTRGQQVTLSCSPISGHRSVSWYQQTPGQGLQFLFEYFSETQRNKGNFPGRFSGRQFSNSRSEMNVSTLELGDSALYLCASSSPSAGGSSGYTFGSGTRLTVV.